This T cell receptor (beta chain) was retrieved from a study of CD8 T cells in Susac syndrome. General study results and limits: It was acknowledged in the study that the number of individuals who were included in its TCR sequencing and HLA analysis was relatively small.

V lost 2 bases and J 4 bases, leaving 9 bases between the germline ends. CDR3 length: 13 residues. Germline-derived CDR1 and CDR2 are MNHNS and SASEGT. Stable or active relapsing-remitting multiple sclerosis, untreated and meeting revised McDonald criteria, defined the controls. Negative isolation was used for CD8+ and CD4+ T cells and FACS enrichment for TEMRA cells. Note on this clonotype: Its antigen is undetermined.

A quantity of 0.5 to 1 ug RNA underwent reverse transcription using random hexamers. The TCR beta CDR3 was amplified by immunoSEQ multiplex PCR across 54 Vbeta, 13 Jbeta. Each CDR3 protein is one row after TCRdb ran MiXCR on the immunoSEQ multiplex PCR reads. The data hold 400,000 to 550,000 distinct CDR3 sequences, with 75% to 90% observed a single time. V and J are TRBV6-1 and TRBJ2-7; D possibly corresponds to TRBD1 (5 bases). The sequencing input was CD8+ T cells from PBMCs. This clonotype was obtained from a human donor with multiple sclerosis. As DNA, the CDR3 is TGTGCCAGCAGTGAATTCAGGGCGTACGAGCAGTACTTC. Its protein is CASSEFRAYEQYF.